Below are 13 T cell receptor delta chains sequenced from a single sample in a study of fetal and pediatric gammadelta thymocytes. TCRdb re-analyzed the reads via CATT. The table includes about 2,200 delta-chain clones, under 25% detected once. The sequenced sample was non-Vgamma9Vdelta2 gamma-delta T cells from the thymus. As for subset: CD3+gammadeltaTCR+ thymocytes not co-expressing Vgamma9 and Vdelta2. Receptors were obtained from a child who underwent cardiac surgery and was recorded as healthy.

This clone is large. V is TRDV1 and J is TRDJ1; 7 nucleotides align to TRDD3. Germline assignment: CDR1 TSWWSYY and CDR2 QGS. The CDR3 sequence is 21 residues long. J gave up 3 bases and V 7 bases, and 29 bases lay outside the gene matches. This CDR3 reads CALVQTSPQRYWGHGADKLIF. The CDR3 coding sequence is TGTGCTCTTGTTCAAACCTCACCCCAGCGGTACTGGGGTCACGGGGCCGATAAACTCATCTTT.

The chain carries TRDV1 and TRDJ1; 8 positions match TRDD3. V trimming: 1 base; J trimming: 2 bases; junction bases outside the gene matches: 24. The CDR3 runs to 22 residues. Germline lookup yields CDR1 TSWWSYY and CDR2 QGS. The CDR3 protein is CALGERSYNMYFWGRLTDKLIF. Here the CDR3 DNA reads TGTGCTCTTGGGGAACGATCCTACAATATGTACTTCTGGGGGAGACTAACCGATAAACTCATCTTT.

This clone is medium-sized (0.01 to 0.1%). The rearrangement uses TRDV1 and TRDJ1; D might be TRDD2 or TRDD3, each matching 9 bases. Looked up from germline, CDR1 is TSWWSYY and CDR2 is QGS. This CDR3 comprises 22 residues. The V and J ends lost 0 bases and 1 base respectively, with 30 bases between them. The CDR3 sequence: CALGELTPSYWGNKGSTDKLIF. The CDR3 DNA reads as TGTGCTCTTGGGGAACTCACCCCTTCCTACTGGGGGAATAAGGGCTCCACCGATAAACTCATCTTT.

This chain joins TRDV1 and TRDJ1, with D tentatively TRDD3 (5 bases). Germline V gene data show CDR1 as TSWWSYY and CDR2 as QGS. V lost 7 bases and J 2 bases, leaving 23 bases between the germline ends. The CDR3 sequence is 17 residues long. The CDR3 loop is CALDGVYFAGKTDKLIF. As DNA, the CDR3 is TGTGCTCTTGATGGTGTCTACTTTGCTGGGAAAACCGATAAACTCATCTTT.

To note about this clone: A read error is possible here, since a much larger clone lies one base away. The genes are TRDV1 and TRDJ2; 11 bases are shared with TRDD3. This CDR3 is built from 22 residues. Germline-derived CDR1 and CDR2 are TSWWSYY and QGS. The CDR3 coding sequence is TGTGCTCTTGGGGAACTTCCCCCCACAAAATCACGATGGGGGATACGAACAGCACAACGCTTCTTT. Its translation: CALGELPPTKSRWGIRTAQRFF.

As to this clone: Since a much larger clone is just one base distant, this may be a read error. The chain joins TRDV1 to TRDJ1; possibly TRDD3 for D (6 bases). CDR3 length equals 15 residues. Germline V gene lookup returns CDR1 TSWWSYY and CDR2 QGS. CDR3 nucleotides: TGTTCTCTTGGGGAATATCCGCCCCTTCTGGGGAAACTCATCTTT. Translating gives CSLGEYPPLLGKLIF.

Only a few counts were recorded for this clone. One base away lies a much larger clone, so this may be a sequencing read error. The chain has TRDV1 and TRDJ1; 11 bases match TRDD3. V lost 1 base and J lost 0; bases outside the gene matches: 25. Germline V gives CDR1 TSWWSYY, CDR2 QGS. The CDR3 has 24 amino acids. DNA of the CDR3: TGTGCTCTTGGGGAACATCCGGTCCTACTCCGCTTTGGGGGATACGAGGGGTACACCGATAAACTCATCTTT. Protein: CALGEHPVLLRFGGYEGYTDKLIF.

The chain has TRDV1 and TRDJ1, with 13 bases identical to TRDD3. V was pared by 2 bases and J by 11 bases, with 23 bases of the junction left unmatched. The CDR3 has 20 residues. CDR1 is TSWWSYY and CDR2 is QGS in the germline V gene. The CDR3 DNA reads TGTGCTCTTGGGGAAAACGCCCGGCCTTCCTATGTACTGGGGGATACGGGCCTCATCTTT. This codes for CALGENARPSYVLGDTGLIF.

The chain links TRDV1 to TRDJ4; 7 bases map to TRDD3. The V and J ends lost 1 base and 0 bases, in that order; junction bases with no gene match: 23. CDR3 length: 21 residues. Germline CDR1 reads TSWWSYY; CDR2 reads QGS. DNA of the CDR3: TGTGCTCTTGGGGAACACCATCTCCAGGATTCCCCGACCTGGGGGCCCAGACCCCTGATCTTT. Protein product: CALGEHHLQDSPTWGPRPLIF.

On this clone itself: A far larger clone is off by one base, so a read error is likely. The chain recombines TRAV38-2/DV8 with TRDJ1; D tentatively fits TRDD2 or TRDD3 (6 bases each). CDR1 TSESDYY and CDR2 QEAYKQQN come from the germline V gene. There are 28 residues in the CDR3. Trimming took off 7 bases at V and 0 bases at J, with 55 bases between the two ends. This CDR3 reads CAYSGIPRIIPSRPRLGSSPTYTDKLIF. The CDR3 bases are TGTGCTTATTCGGGTATCCCCAGGATCATCCCTTCCCGACCCCGGCTGGGGAGTAGCCCTACTTACACCGATAAACTCATCTTT.

J is TRDJ1 and V is TRDV1, with TRDD3 matching over 7 bases. Germline CDR1 is TSWWSYY and CDR2 is QGS. With 3 bases clipped from V and 0 bases from J, the junction kept 25 bases outside the gene matches. There are 22 residues in the CDR3. This chain's CDR3 is CALGDRTLCTRGGLTNTDKLIF. The CDR3 region has the DNA TGTGCTCTTGGGGATCGGACTCTATGTACGCGGGGGGGATTAACGAACACCGATAAACTCATCTTT.

By proportion, this clone is medium-sized. The same CDR3 arises from other DNA sequences in this sample as well. This chain links TRDV3 with TRDJ1; D is possibly TRDD3 (6 bases). The CDR3 is 16 amino acids. Germline assignment: CDR1 TVYSNPD and CDR2 GDNSRS (reference sequence). Trimming stripped 1 base from V and 0 bases from J, with 18 bases between. CDR3 loop: CAFISRGSEYTDKLIF. CDR3 in DNA: TGTGCCTTTATTTCGAGGGGATCAGAGTACACCGATAAACTCATCTTT.

The J gene is TRDJ1, the V gene TRDV1; 7 positions agree with TRDD3. Germline lookup yields CDR1 TSWWSYY and CDR2 QGS. The junction had 35 bases not matched to a gene; V was cut back by 1 base and J by 0 bases. This CDR3 is 26 amino acids long. CDR3 sequence: CALGEPPVNPQIPLGPLGVYTDKLIF. CDR3 DNA: TGTGCTCTTGGGGAACCTCCTGTAAATCCCCAAATACCACTGGGGCCCTTGGGGGTGTACACCGATAAACTCATCTTT.